This is a list of T cell receptor beta chains from one sample in a study of PD-L1 blockade in urothelial cancer. Repertoires were generated with immunoSEQ multiplex PCR, while TCRdb's copy carries only in-frame clones and drops some. Altogether under 55,000 clones are present, 70% to 90% being singletons, with the ten largest covering 25%. Specimen: PBMCs, collected around atezolizumab (anti-PD-L1) treatment. All receptors derive from a donor at least 40 years old with urothelial cancer. The CDR3 runs from the conserved cysteine through the conserved F or W. The D gene is left open where the match is weak. A clone size is listed for some rows: how often the clone was seen (once, few, many), or a class if it is expanded.

J gene,clone size,D gene,V gene,CDR3 protein,CDR3 DNA
TRBJ1-1,once,-,TRBV27,CASSLQRGAYTEAFF,TGTGCCAGCAGTTTACAGCGGGGGGCGTACACTGAAGCTTTCTTT
TRBJ2-1,-,-,TRBV4-3,CASSQGTATRMNEQFF,TGCGCCAGCAGCCAAGGCACAGCCACACGTATGAATGAGCAGTTCTTC
TRBJ2-3,-,TRBD2,TRBV9,CASSVLAGGRPDTQYF,TGTGCCAGCAGCGTTCTAGCGGGAGGGCGACCAGATACGCAGTATTTT
TRBJ1-1,-,-,TRBV6-5,CASSYQRGARAFF,TGTGCCAGCAGTTACCAGCGGGGGGCCCGAGCTTTCTTT
TRBJ2-3,once,-,TRBV7-2,CASSLRPGSTDTQYF,TGTGCCAGCAGCTTAAGACCCGGGAGCACAGATACGCAGTATTTT
TRBJ2-7,-,TRBD2,TRBV10-3,CAISPGTSGSSGGDEQYF,TGTGCCATCAGCCCCGGGACTAGCGGGAGTTCAGGCGGTGACGAGCAGTACTTC
TRBJ2-1,-,-,TRBV29-1,CSVEEHGGNEQFF,TGCAGCGTTGAAGAACACGGAGGGAATGAGCAGTTCTTC
TRBJ1-1,few,-,TRBV29-1,CSVGRGGGNTEAFF,TGCAGCGTTGGACGGGGGGGCGGAAACACTGAAGCTTTCTTT
TRBJ1-4,-,-,TRBV6-6,CATLNGGDEKLFF,TGTGCCACCCTAAACGGAGGGGACGAAAAACTGTTTTTT
TRBJ1-5,-,TRBD1,TRBV28,CASSWGQGGYQPQHF,TGTGCCAGCAGTTGGGGACAGGGGGGGTATCAGCCCCAGCATTTT
TRBJ2-3,-,TRBD2,TRBV28,CASSSSGRAGTDTQYF,TGTGCCAGCAGCTCTAGCGGGAGGGCCGGCACAGATACGCAGTATTTT
TRBJ1-1,once,-,TRBV18,CASSPPAGPSTEAFF,TGTGCCAGCTCACCACCGGCGGGGCCGAGCACTGAAGCTTTCTTT
TRBJ1-5,-,-,TRBV9,CASSPGGQGHQPQHF,TGTGCCAGCAGCCCCGGGGGGCAGGGGCATCAGCCCCAGCATTTT
TRBJ2-5,-,-,TRBV28,CASRTPRGRGETQYF,TGTGCCAGCAGAACCCCCAGGGGGCGGGGGGAGACCCAGTACTTC
TRBJ2-1,-,TRBD2,TRBV7-9,CASSLGGGSYNEQFF,TGTGCCAGCAGCTTGGGGGGGGGCTCCTACAATGAGCAGTTCTTC
TRBJ2-5,-,TRBD2,TRBV7-2,CASSPGAGRAGGETQYF,TGTGCCAGCAGCCCCGGGGCTGGGAGGGCCGGCGGGGAGACCCAGTACTTC
TRBJ2-3,-,TRBD2,TRBV4-2,CASSQVSDLGLGRSTDTQYF,TGTGCCAGCAGCCAAGTATCCGACCTTGGACTAGGCCGTAGCACAGATACGCAGTATTTT
TRBJ2-7,-,TRBD2,TRBV5-6,CASSLRGGTSGSYEQYF,TGTGCCAGCAGCTTGCGAGGGGGGACTAGCGGGAGCTACGAGCAGTACTTC
TRBJ2-5,-,TRBD1,TRBV28,CASSSQGVETQYF,TGTGCCAGCAGCTCACAGGGGGTTGAGACCCAGTACTTC
TRBJ2-5,-,TRBD2,TRBV7-2,CASSSTRGETQYF,TGTGCCAGCAGCTCGACGCGGGGGGAGACCCAGTACTTC
TRBJ2-7,-,TRBD1,TRBV11-3,CASSLWTGDYEQYF,TGTGCCAGCAGCCTCTGGACAGGGGACTACGAGCAGTACTTC
TRBJ2-5,-,-,TRBV7-9,CASSSNGETQYF,TGTGCCAGCAGCTCCAACGGGGAGACCCAGTACTTC
TRBJ2-1,-,TRBD2,TRBV12-5,CASGLVLGRAPNEQFF,TGTGCTAGTGGTTTGGTACTCGGGAGGGCCCCCAATGAGCAGTTCTTC
TRBJ2-1,-,TRBD2,TRBV7-9,CASSLGPGRALDEQFF,TGTGCCAGCAGCTTAGGTCCCGGGAGGGCCTTGGATGAGCAGTTCTTC
TRBJ2-2,-,-,TRBV18,CASSPLARTNTGELFF,TGTGCCAGCTCACCACTAGCGCGCACGAACACCGGGGAGCTGTTTTTT
TRBJ2-1,-,TRBD2,TRBV4-3,CASSQDLRTSGSNEQFF,TGCGCCAGCAGCCAAGATCTCCGGACTAGCGGGAGCAATGAGCAGTTCTTC
TRBJ2-2,-,-,TRBV6-5,CASSYGQRTNTGELFF,TGTGCCAGCAGTTACGGTCAGCGTACGAACACCGGGGAGCTGTTTTTT
TRBJ1-1,-,TRBD1,TRBV7-2,CASSLGQGAVAFF,TGTGCCAGCAGCTTAGGACAGGGGGCAGTAGCTTTCTTT
TRBJ1-2,once,TRBD1,TRBV11-2,CASSLGGTGANYGYTF,TGTGCCAGCAGCTTAGGGGGGACAGGAGCTAACTATGGCTACACCTTC
TRBJ1-2,-,TRBD1,TRBV13,CASSPGQGPYGYTF,TGTGCCAGCAGCCCCGGACAGGGCCCCTATGGCTACACCTTC
TRBJ1-1,-,-,TRBV5-6,CASSLRGSRAEAFF,TGTGCCAGCAGCTTGCGGGGGTCTAGGGCTGAAGCTTTCTTT
TRBJ2-3,-,TRBD2,TRBV15,CATSRSGSFTDTQYF,TGTGCCACCAGCAGGAGCGGGAGCTTCACAGATACGCAGTATTTT
TRBJ2-7,-,-,TRBV5-4,CASSLAPPGLEQYF,TGTGCCAGCAGCTTGGCCCCCCCAGGGCTCGAGCAGTACTTC
TRBJ2-7,-,TRBD1,TRBV11-2,CASSRTTGVAYEQYF,TGTGCCAGCAGCCGCACGACAGGGGTGGCCTACGAGCAGTACTTC
TRBJ1-1,-,TRBD1,TRBV7-9,CASSLRQGRTEAFF,TGTGCCAGCAGCCTACGACAGGGCCGGACTGAAGCTTTCTTT
TRBJ2-3,-,-,TRBV5-1,CASSSGTPGADTQYF,TGCGCCAGCAGCTCCGGGACCCCAGGGGCGGATACGCAGTATTTT
TRBJ2-3,-,TRBD2,TRBV27,CASRPGTSGRLDTQYF,TGTGCCAGCAGACCCGGGACTAGCGGGAGGTTGGATACGCAGTATTTT
TRBJ2-7,-,TRBD1,TRBV9,CASSGQGRNEQYF,TGTGCCAGCAGCGGACAGGGGCGCAACGAGCAGTACTTC
TRBJ1-5,-,TRBD1,TRBV19,CAARQGQHQPQHF,TGTGCCGCCCGACAGGGCCAGCATCAGCCCCAGCATTTT
TRBJ2-2,-,-,TRBV4-1,CASSQAAGWDTGELFF,TGCGCCAGCAGCCAAGCGGCAGGCTGGGACACCGGGGAGCTGTTTTTT
TRBJ2-1,-,TRBD1,TRBV11-2,CASSPTGQGAGDEQFF,TGTGCCAGCAGCCCAACGGGACAGGGGGCTGGGGATGAGCAGTTCTTC
TRBJ1-4,-,TRBD1,TRBV29-1,CSVAGAGGEKLFF,TGCAGCGTTGCAGGGGCAGGGGGAGAAAAACTGTTTTTT
TRBJ2-3,-,TRBD2,TRBV7-2,CASSSSGTPDTQYF,TGTGCCAGCAGCTCTAGCGGGACCCCAGATACGCAGTATTTT
TRBJ1-4,-,TRBD1,TRBV27,CASGRQGTNEKLFF,TGTGCCAGCGGCCGACAGGGCACTAATGAAAAACTGTTTTTT